This note documents a single TCR beta chain sequence. Its target is unknown. The protocol was immunoSEQ multiplex PCR, while the TCRdb copy is restricted to in-frame clones and leaves out a portion. The data hold under 750 clones, with roughly 88% observed a single time. The sample belongs to a study of chemoradiotherapy in HPV16-positive cancers. Overall study: Candidate HPV-specific clones and shared TCR motifs came from a couple of HPV16-positive patients.

Findings and limits, study-wide: Only a couple of HPV16-positive patients supplied the functional HPV-specificity definition. For HPV16-positive patients, expanding HPV-responsive T cells associated with longer recurrence-free survival. During treatment, candidate HPV-specific clones and E7-related motifs expanded in tumor.

Germline V gene sequence: CDR1 SGHKS, CDR2 YYEKEE (reference sequence). The CDR3 loop spans 15 amino acids. Trimming removed 4 bases at V and 4 bases at J, with 17 bases between. This chain joins TRBV5-5 and TRBJ1-2; TRBD1 is a possible D gene (6 bases). The receptor comes from a human donor with HPV-associated anogenital cancer. The sequences come from tumor tissue, collected from a patient who underwent chemoradiotherapy. The DNA of the CDR3 is TGTGCCAGCAGCCCCGCGGGGGGGCAGGGCTATGGCTACACCTTC. Residues: CASSPAGGQGYGYTF.